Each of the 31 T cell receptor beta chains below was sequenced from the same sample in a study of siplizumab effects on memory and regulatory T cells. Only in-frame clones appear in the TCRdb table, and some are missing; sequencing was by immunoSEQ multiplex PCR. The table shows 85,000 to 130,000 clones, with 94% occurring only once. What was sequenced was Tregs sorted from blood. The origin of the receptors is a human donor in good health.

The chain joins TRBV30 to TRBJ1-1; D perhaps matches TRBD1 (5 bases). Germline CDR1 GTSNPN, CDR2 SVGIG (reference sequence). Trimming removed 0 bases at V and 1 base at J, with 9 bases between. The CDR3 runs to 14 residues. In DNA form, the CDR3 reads TGTGCCTGGAGTGTACCCACAGGGAACACTGAAGCTTTCTTT. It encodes CAWSVPTGNTEAFF.

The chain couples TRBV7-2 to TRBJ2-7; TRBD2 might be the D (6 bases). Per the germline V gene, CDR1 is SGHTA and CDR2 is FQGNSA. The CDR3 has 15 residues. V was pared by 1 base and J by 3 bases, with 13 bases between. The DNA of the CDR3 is TGTGCCAGCAGCTTAGTATTTGGAGGGAACTACGAGCAGTACTTC. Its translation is CASSLVFGGNYEQYF.

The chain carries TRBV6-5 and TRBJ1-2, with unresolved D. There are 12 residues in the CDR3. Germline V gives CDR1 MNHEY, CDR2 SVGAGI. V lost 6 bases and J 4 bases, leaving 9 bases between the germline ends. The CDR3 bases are TGTGCCAGCAGGAGCGAGCCCTATGGCTACACCTTC. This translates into CASRSEPYGYTF.

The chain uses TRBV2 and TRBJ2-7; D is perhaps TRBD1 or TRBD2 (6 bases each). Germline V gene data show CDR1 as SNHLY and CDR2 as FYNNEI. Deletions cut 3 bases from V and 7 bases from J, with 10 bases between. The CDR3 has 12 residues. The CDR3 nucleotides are TGTGCCAGCAGTGAGCAGGGGAGGGAGCAGTACTTC. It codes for CASSEQGREQYF.

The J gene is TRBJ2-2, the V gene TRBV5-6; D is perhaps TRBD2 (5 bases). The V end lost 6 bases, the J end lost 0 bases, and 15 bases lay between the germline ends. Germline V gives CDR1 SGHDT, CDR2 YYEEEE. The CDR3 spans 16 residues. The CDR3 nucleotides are TGTGCCAGCAACGCGGGTGGGCCCCCGAACACCGGGGAGCTGTTTTTT. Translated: CASNAGGPPNTGELFF.

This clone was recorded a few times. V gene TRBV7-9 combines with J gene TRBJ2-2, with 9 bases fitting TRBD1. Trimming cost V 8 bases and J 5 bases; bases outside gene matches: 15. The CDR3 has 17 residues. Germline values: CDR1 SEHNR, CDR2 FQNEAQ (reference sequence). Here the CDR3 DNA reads TGTGCCAGCGTTACCGGGACAGGGATATTCTCAACCGGGGAGCTGTTTTTT. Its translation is CASVTGTGIFSTGELFF.

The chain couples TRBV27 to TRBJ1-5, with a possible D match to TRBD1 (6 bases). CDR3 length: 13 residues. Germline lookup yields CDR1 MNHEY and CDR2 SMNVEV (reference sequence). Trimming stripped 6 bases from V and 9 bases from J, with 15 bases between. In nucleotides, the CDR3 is TGTGCCAGCAGGTTAGACAGGTATTCGCCCCAGCATTTT. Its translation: CASRLDRYSPQHF.

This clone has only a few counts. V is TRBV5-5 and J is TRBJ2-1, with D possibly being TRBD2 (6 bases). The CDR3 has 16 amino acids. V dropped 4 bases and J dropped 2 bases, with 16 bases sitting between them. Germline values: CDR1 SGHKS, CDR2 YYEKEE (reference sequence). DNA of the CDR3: TGTGCCAGCAGCCTCCCGGGAGAAATAGCCTACAATGAGCAGTTCTTC. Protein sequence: CASSLPGEIAYNEQFF. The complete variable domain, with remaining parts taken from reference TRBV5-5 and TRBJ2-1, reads DAGVTQSPTHLIKTRGQQVTLRCSPISGHKSVSWYQQVLGQGPQFIFQYYEKEERGRGNFPDRFSARQFPNYSSELNVNALLLGDSALYLCASSLPGEIAYNEQFFGPGTRLTVL.

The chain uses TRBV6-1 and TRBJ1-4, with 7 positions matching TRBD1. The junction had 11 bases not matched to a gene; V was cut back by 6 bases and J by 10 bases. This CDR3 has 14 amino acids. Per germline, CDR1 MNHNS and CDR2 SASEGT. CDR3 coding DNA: TGTGCCAGCAGCCCCGACAGGGTAGTTGCAAAACTGTTTTTT. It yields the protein CASSPDRVVAKLFF.

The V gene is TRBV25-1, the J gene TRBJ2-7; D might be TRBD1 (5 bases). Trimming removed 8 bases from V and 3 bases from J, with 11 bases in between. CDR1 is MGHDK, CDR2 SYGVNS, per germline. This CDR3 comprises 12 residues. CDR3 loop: CASRSGNYEQYF. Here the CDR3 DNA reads TGTGCCAGCCGTTCAGGGAACTACGAGCAGTACTTC.

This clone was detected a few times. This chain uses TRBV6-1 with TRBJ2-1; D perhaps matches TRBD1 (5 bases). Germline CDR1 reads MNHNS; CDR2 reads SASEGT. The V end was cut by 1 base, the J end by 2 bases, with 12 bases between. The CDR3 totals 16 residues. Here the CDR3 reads CASSEVLAGTYNEQFF. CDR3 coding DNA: TGTGCCAGCAGTGAAGTGTTGGCAGGGACCTACAATGAGCAGTTCTTC.

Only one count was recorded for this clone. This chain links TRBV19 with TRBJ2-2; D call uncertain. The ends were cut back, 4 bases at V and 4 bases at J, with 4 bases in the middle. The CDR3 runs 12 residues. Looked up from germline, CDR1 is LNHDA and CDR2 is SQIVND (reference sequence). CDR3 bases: TGTGCCAGTAGTAGGTCCACCGGGGAGCTGTTTTTT. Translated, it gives CASSRSTGELFF.

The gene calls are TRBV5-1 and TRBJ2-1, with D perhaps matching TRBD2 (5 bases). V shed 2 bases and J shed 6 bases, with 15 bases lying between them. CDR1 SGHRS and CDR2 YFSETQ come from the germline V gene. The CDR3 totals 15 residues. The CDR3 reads CASSLGSRPGNEQFF. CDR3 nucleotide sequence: TGCGCCAGCAGCTTAGGGAGTAGGCCGGGCAATGAGCAGTTCTTC.

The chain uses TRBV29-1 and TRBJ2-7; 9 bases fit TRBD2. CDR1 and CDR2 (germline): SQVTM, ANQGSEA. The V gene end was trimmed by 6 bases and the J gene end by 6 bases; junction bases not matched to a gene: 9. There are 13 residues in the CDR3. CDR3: CSVAGTSLGEQYF. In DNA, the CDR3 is TGCAGCGTAGCCGGGACTAGCTTGGGCGAGCAGTACTTC.

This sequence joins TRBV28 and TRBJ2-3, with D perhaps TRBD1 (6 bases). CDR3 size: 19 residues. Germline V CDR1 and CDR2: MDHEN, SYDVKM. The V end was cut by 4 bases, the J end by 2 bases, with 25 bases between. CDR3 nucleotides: TGTGCCAGCAGTTCCCTTCAGCCTCCGGGACACTACATCACAGATACGCAGTATTTT. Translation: CASSSLQPPGHYITDTQYF.

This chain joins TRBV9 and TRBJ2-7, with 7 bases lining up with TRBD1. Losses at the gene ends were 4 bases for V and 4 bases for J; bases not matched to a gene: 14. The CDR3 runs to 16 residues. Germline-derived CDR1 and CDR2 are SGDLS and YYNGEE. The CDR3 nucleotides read TGTGCCAGCAGCCCCCTTTATGAGACAGGGAAGTACGAGCAGTACTTC. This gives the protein CASSPLYETGKYEQYF.

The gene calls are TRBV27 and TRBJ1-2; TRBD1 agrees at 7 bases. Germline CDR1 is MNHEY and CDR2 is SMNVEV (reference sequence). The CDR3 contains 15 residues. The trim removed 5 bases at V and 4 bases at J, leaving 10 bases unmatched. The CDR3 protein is CASSPLQRQGYGYTF. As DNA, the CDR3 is TGTGCCAGCAGTCCACTTCAGCGACAGGGCTATGGCTACACCTTC.

This chain's CDR3 is CASSFQLAGPTYNEQFF. CDR3 DNA: TGTGCCAGCAGTTTTCAACTAGCGGGGCCAACCTACAATGAGCAGTTCTTC. This chain uses TRBV28 with TRBJ2-1, with TRBD2 identical over 10 bases. The CDR3 has 17 amino acids. J was trimmed by 2 bases and V by 3 bases; bases with no gene match: 7. Per the germline V gene, CDR1 is MDHEN and CDR2 is SYDVKM.

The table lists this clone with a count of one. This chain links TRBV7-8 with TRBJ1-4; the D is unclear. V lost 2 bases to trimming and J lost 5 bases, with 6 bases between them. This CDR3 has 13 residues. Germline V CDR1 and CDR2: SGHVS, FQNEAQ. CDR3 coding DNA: TGTGCCAGCAGCTTAAGGCGGAATGAAAAACTGTTTTTT. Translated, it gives CASSLRRNEKLFF.

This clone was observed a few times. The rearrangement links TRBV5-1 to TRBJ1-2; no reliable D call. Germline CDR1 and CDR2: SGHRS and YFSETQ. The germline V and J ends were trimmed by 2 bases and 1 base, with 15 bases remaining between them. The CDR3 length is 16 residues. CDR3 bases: TGCGCCAGCAGCTTAGATTACTCCGGTCTTAACTATGGCTACACCTTC. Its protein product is CASSLDYSGLNYGYTF.

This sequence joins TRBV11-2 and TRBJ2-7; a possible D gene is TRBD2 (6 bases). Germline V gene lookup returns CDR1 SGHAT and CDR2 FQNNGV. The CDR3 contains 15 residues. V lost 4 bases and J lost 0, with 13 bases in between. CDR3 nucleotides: TGTGCCAGCAGCTCTATAGCGGATAGCTCCTACGAGCAGTACTTC. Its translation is CASSSIADSSYEQYF.

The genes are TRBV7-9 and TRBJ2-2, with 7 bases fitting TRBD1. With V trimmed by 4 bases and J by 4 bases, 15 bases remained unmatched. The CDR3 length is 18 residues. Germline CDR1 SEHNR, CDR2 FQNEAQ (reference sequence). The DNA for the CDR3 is TGTGCCAGCAGCTCTATACCGATCAGGGGGTGGGTCACCGGGGAGCTGTTTTTT. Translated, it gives CASSSIPIRGWVTGELFF.

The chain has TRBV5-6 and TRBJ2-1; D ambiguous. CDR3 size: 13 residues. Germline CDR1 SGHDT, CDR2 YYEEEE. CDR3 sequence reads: CAWARSSYNEQFF. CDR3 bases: TGTGCGTGGGCCAGGAGCTCCTACAATGAGCAGTTCTTC. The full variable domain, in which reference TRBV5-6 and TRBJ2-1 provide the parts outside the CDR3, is DAGVTQSPTHLIKTRGQQVTLRCSPKSGHDTVSWYQQALGQGPQFIFQYYEEEERQRGNFPDRFSGHQFPNYSSELNVNALLLGDSALYLCAWARSSYNEQFFGPGTRLTVL.

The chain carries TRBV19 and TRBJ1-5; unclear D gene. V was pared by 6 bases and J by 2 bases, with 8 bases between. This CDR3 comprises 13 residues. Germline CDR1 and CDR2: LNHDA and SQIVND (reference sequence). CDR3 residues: CASSPLRNQPQHF. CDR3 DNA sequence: TGTGCCAGTAGCCCGTTACGCAATCAGCCCCAGCATTTT. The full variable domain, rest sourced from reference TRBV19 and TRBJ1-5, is DGGITQSPKYLFRKEGQNVTLSCEQNLNHDAMYWYRQDPGQGLRLIYYSQIVNDFQKGDIAEGYSVSREKKESFPLTVTSAQKNPTAFYLCASSPLRNQPQHFGDGTRLSIL.

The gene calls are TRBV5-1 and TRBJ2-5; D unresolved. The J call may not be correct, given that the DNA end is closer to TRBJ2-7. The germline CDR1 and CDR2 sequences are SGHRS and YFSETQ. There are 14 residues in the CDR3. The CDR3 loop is CASSQMDGSYEQYF. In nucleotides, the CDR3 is TGCGCCAGCAGCCAAATGGACGGTTCCTACGAGCAGTACTTC.

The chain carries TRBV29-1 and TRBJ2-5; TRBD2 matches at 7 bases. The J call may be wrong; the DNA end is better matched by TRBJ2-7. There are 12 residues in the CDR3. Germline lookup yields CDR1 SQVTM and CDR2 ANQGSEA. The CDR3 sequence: CAVGGGRYEQYF. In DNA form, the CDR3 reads TGCGCCGTGGGGGGGGGAAGGTACGAGCAGTACTTC.

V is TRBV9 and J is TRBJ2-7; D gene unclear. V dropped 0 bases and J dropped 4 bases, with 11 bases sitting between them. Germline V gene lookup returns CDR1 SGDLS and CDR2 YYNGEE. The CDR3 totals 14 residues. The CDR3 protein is CASSVDLNSYEQYF. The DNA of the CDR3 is TGTGCCAGCAGCGTAGATCTTAATTCGTACGAGCAGTACTTC.

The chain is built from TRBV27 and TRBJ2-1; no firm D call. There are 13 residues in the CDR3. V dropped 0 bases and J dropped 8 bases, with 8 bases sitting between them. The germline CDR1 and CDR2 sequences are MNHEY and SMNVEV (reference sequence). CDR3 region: CASSLSIFDEQFF. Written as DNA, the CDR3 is TGTGCCAGCAGTTTATCGATTTTCGATGAGCAGTTCTTC.

CDR3 amino acids: CASSDRGSRWDTQYF. DNA for the CDR3: TGTGCCAGCAGCGACAGGGGCTCCCGGTGGGATACGCAGTATTTT. The V call is TRBV14, the J call TRBJ2-3, with 8 nucleotides matching TRBD1. The CDR3 consists of 15 residues. V was clipped by 5 bases and J by 6 bases; unmatched bases: 10. CDR1 and CDR2 from the germline V gene are SGHDN and FVKESK.

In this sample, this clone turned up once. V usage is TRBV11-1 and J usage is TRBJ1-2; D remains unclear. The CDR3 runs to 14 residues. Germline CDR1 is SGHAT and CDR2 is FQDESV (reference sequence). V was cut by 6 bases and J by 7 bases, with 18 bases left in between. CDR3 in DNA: TGTGCCAGCAGTAAAACTGAGGGTATAGGTGGCTACACCTTC. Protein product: CASSKTEGIGGYTF.

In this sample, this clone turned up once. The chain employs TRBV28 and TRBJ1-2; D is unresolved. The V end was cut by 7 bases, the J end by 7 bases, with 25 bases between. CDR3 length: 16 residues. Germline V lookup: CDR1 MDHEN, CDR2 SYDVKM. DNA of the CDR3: TGTGCCAGCAACACTAATCTCCCCGGGGTCTATGGTGGCTACACCTTC. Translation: CASNTNLPGVYGGYTF.